The 22 T cell receptor beta chains reported below all come from one sample, sequenced in a study of sequential checkpoint blockade in melanoma. The table came from immunoSEQ multiplex PCR; TCRdb's copy has only in-frame clones and leaves some out. The table records approximately 23,000 clones, around 80% of them present only once. Stated treatment: randomized to nivolumab then ipilimumab (arm A) or the reverse (arm B). The sequences come from CD8+ T cells sorted from blood (inferred from file names), collected from a patient given nivolumab and ipilimumab in sequence. All receptors derive from a human donor with melanoma.

This clone was counted once. The V call is TRBV7-9, the J call TRBJ2-2; TRBD1 agrees at 10 bases. Germline CDR1 SEHNR, CDR2 FQNEAQ (reference sequence). With 2 bases clipped from V and 4 bases from J, the junction kept 4 bases outside the gene matches. The CDR3 runs 16 residues. CDR3 sequence (DNA): TGTGCCAGCAGCTTACCAGGGACAGGGGTCACCGGGGAGCTGTTTTTT. This sequence encodes CASSLPGTGVTGELFF.

This chain joins TRBV7-8 and TRBJ2-6; 7 bases agree with TRBD1. The germline CDR1 and CDR2 sequences are SGHVS and FQNEAQ. Trimming removed 5 bases from V and 4 bases from J; junction bases left unmatched: 8. The CDR3 has 16 amino acids. Written as DNA, the CDR3 is TGTGCCAGCAGCATACAGGACAGGACAGGGGCCAACGTCCTGACTTTC. Its protein is CASSIQDRTGANVLTF.

This chain links TRBV4-1 with TRBJ1-2; D remains unclear. Per germline, CDR1 MGHRA and CDR2 YSYEKL. This CDR3 is 15 amino acids long. The V gene lost 3 bases and the J gene lost 8 bases, with 19 bases spanning the gap. CDR3 residues: CASSHREMDGYGYTF. DNA of the CDR3: TGCGCCAGCAGCCACCGGGAAATGGATGGCTACGGCTACACCTTC.

This chain joins TRBV11-2 and TRBJ2-7, with D maybe TRBD1 (5 bases). The CDR3 is 11 residues long. Trimming cost V 5 bases and J 5 bases, with 7 bases left between them. Germline-derived CDR1 and CDR2 are SGHAT and FQNNGV. CDR3 DNA: TGTGCCAGCAGCGCAGGGAACGAGCAGTACTTC. Its translation is CASSAGNEQYF.

This clone was recorded a few times. J is TRBJ2-7 and V is TRBV2; 7 nucleotides align to TRBD1. From germline, CDR1 is SNHLY and CDR2 FYNNEI. Trimming cost V 6 bases and J 0 bases; bases outside gene matches: 2. The CDR3 is 13 amino acids. In DNA form, the CDR3 reads TGTGCCAGCAGGCGGACAGGCTCCTACGAGCAGTACTTC. Protein sequence: CASRRTGSYEQYF.

Only a few counts were recorded for this clone. The rearrangement joins TRBV7-9 to TRBJ1-1; D may be TRBD1 (6 bases). Per germline, CDR1 SEHNR and CDR2 FQNEAQ (reference sequence). Between the trimmed V and J ends, which lost 1 base and 5 bases, there was a span of 14 bases. CDR3 length: 15 residues. The CDR3 here is CASSLEGRGGTEAFF. Written as DNA, the CDR3 is TGTGCCAGCAGCTTAGAGGGCAGGGGAGGGACTGAAGCTTTCTTT.

This chain joins TRBV6-5 and TRBJ2-6; no definite D call. CDR3 length: 13 residues. V lost 0 bases and J lost 11, with 8 bases in between. Germline loops: CDR1 MNHEY, CDR2 SVGAGI. CDR3 in DNA: TGTGCCAGCAGTTACTCAAACAGTCACGTCCTGACTTTC. It is translated as CASSYSNSHVLTF.

In this sample, this clone turned up a few times. This sequence joins TRBV7-9 and TRBJ2-7; D ambiguous. The ends were cut back, 5 bases at V and 7 bases at J, with 18 bases in the middle. Germline assignment: CDR1 SEHNR and CDR2 FQNEAQ (reference sequence). This CDR3 comprises 14 residues. CDR3 loop: CASSPRAQNGEQYF. In nucleotides, the CDR3 is TGTGCCAGCAGCCCCCGAGCGCAAAACGGGGAGCAGTACTTC.

This chain joins TRBV2 and TRBJ1-1, with D maybe TRBD1 (6 bases). CDR1 and CDR2 from the germline V gene are SNHLY and FYNNEI. The CDR3 covers 14 residues. Trimming cost V 6 bases and J 4 bases, with 15 bases left between them. As DNA, the CDR3 is TGTGCCAGCAGGGAGGACAGCTTGGCCACTGAAGCTTTCTTT. This sequence encodes CASREDSLATEAFF.

This clone appeared once. The rearrangement links TRBV19 to TRBJ1-1; D is undetermined. Germline V lookup: CDR1 LNHDA, CDR2 SQIVND (reference sequence). This CDR3 has 13 residues. V was clipped by 1 base and J by 0 bases, with 3 bases between them. CDR3 amino acids: CASSIVMNTEAFF. CDR3 nucleotide sequence: TGTGCCAGTAGTATAGTAATGAACACTGAAGCTTTCTTT. Variable domain in full (rest from reference TRBV19 and TRBJ1-1): DGGITQSPKYLFRKEGQNVTLSCEQNLNHDAMYWYRQDPGQGLRLIYYSQIVNDFQKGDIAEGYSVSREKKESFPLTVTSAQKNPTAFYLCASSIVMNTEAFFGQGTRLTVV.

This chain connects TRBV21-1 to TRBJ2-7; the table's D call, TRBD2, was not checked against the DNA. TRBV21-1 represents a pseudogene. The CDR3 length is 14 residues. The CDR3 reads CASSTLRGSYEQYF. CDR3 coding DNA: TGTGCCAGCAGCACCCTCCGGGGTTCCTACGAGCAGTACTTC.

The table lists this clone with a count of one. The V call is TRBV28, the J call TRBJ1-3; D perhaps matches TRBD1 (6 bases). V lost 3 bases to trimming and J lost 4 bases, with 16 bases between them. CDR3 length: 16 amino acids. Germline assignment: CDR1 MDHEN and CDR2 SYDVKM. CDR3 bases: TGTGCCAGCAGTTTTCGGGGGGGGGCTACGGGAAACACCATATATTTT. Translation gives CASSFRGGATGNTIYF. Using reference TRBV28 and TRBJ1-3 for the parts outside the CDR3, the full variable domain is DVKVTQSSRYLVKRTGEKVFLECVQDMDHENMFWYRQDPGLGLRLIYFSYDVKMKEKGDIPEGYSVSREKKERFSLILESASTNQTSMYLCASSFRGGATGNTIYFGEGSWLTVV.

In this sample, this clone turned up once. The chain employs TRBV4-2 and TRBJ2-1; TRBD2 aligns across 11 bases. The CDR3 is made up of 20 amino acids. J was trimmed by 4 bases and V by 6 bases; bases with no gene match: 20. The germline gives CDR1 LGHNA, CDR2 YNFKEQ. CDR3 DNA sequence: TGTGCCAGCAGTCGTTTTAAGTTACTAGCGGGAGTACAAATATACAATGAGCAGTTCTTC. This translates into CASSRFKLLAGVQIYNEQFF.

The rearrangement links TRBV30 to TRBJ2-7; a possible D gene is TRBD1 (5 bases). The V end lost 0 bases, the J end lost 6 bases, and 15 bases lay between the germline ends. Germline V lookup: CDR1 GTSNPN, CDR2 SVGIG (reference sequence). The CDR3 extends over 14 amino acids. The CDR3 sequence: CAWSVRWQGGEQYF. DNA of the CDR3: TGTGCCTGGAGTGTACGGTGGCAGGGCGGCGAGCAGTACTTC.

This rearrangement joins TRBV29-1 to TRBJ2-7; TRBD1 aligns across 12 bases. With V trimmed by 0 bases and J by 4 bases, 7 bases remained unmatched. This CDR3 region has 16 residues. Per the germline V gene, CDR1 is SQVTM and CDR2 is ANQGSEA. DNA of the CDR3: TGCAGCGTTGAAGAGCCCGGGACAGGGGGCGTTTACGAGCAGTACTTC. This gives the protein CSVEEPGTGGVYEQYF.

V gene TRBV5-6 combines with J gene TRBJ2-5; 8 bases match TRBD1. TRBJ2-7 matches the DNA end more closely, so the J call is doubtful. Germline V CDR1 and CDR2: SGHDT, YYEEEE. The CDR3 length is 15 residues. The CDR3 protein is CASSLWGQVYYEQYF. CDR3 nucleotides: TGTGCCAGCAGCTTGTGGGGACAGGTCTACTACGAGCAGTACTTC.

The chain links TRBV11-2 to TRBJ2-5, with 9 bases lining up with TRBD1. CDR1 is SGHAT, CDR2 FQNNGV, per germline. The CDR3 spans 15 residues. J was trimmed by 4 bases and V by 5 bases; bases with no gene match: 8. CDR3 region: CASSTRDREAETQYF. Written as DNA, the CDR3 is TGTGCCAGCAGCACCCGGGACAGGGAGGCAGAGACCCAGTACTTC.

By sample share, this clone is large. V and J are TRBV10-3 and TRBJ2-1, with TRBD2 identical over 9 bases. Germline assignment: CDR1 ENHRY and CDR2 SYGVKD. The CDR3 has 15 amino acids. The J segment lost 5 bases and the V segment lost 4 bases, leaving 6 bases of the junction unmatched. DNA of the CDR3: TGTGCCATCAGTGGACTAGCGGTTATCCACAATGAGCAGTTCTTC. This gives the protein CAISGLAVIHNEQFF.

V gene TRBV7-9 combines with J gene TRBJ1-2; the D gene is possibly TRBD1 (6 bases). V lost 3 bases, J lost 4 bases, and 12 bases lay in between. This CDR3 has 14 amino acids. CDR1 and CDR2 (germline): SEHNR, FQNEAQ (reference sequence). Written as DNA, the CDR3 is TGTGCCAGCAGCTTCGGGGACACCTCCTATGGCTACACCTTC. Protein: CASSFGDTSYGYTF.

V and J are TRBV4-2 and TRBJ2-1, with TRBD2 matching over 13 bases. This CDR3 region has 16 residues. Germline V CDR1 and CDR2: LGHNA, YNFKEQ. V lost 0 bases and J lost 8; bases outside the gene matches: 4. The DNA for the CDR3 is TGTGCCAGCAGCCAAGAGACTAGCGGGAGGAGCTATGAGCAGTTCTTC. Translated: CASSQETSGRSYEQFF.

The CDR3 coding sequence is TGTGCCAGCAGCACACGAGGTGGCCAGGAGCAGTACTTC. Its protein product is CASSTRGGQEQYF. The rearrangement joins TRBV11-2 to TRBJ2-7; D is unresolved. V was shortened by 5 bases and J by 7 bases, with 15 bases between the two germline ends. The CDR3 is 13 residues long. Germline V gene lookup returns CDR1 SGHAT and CDR2 FQNNGV.

CDR3 loop: CASRPSGGSYNEQFF. The DNA for the CDR3 is TGTGCCAGCCGCCCCTCCGGGGGCTCCTACAATGAGCAGTTCTTC. The V gene is TRBV6-5, the J gene TRBJ2-1; D possibly corresponds to TRBD2 (6 bases). Germline V gives CDR1 MNHEY, CDR2 SVGAGI. The CDR3 runs to 15 residues. The ends were cut back, 8 bases at V and 0 bases at J, with 14 bases in the middle.